The next 11 T cell receptor beta chains were all read from a single sample in a study of post-analysis software for immune sequencing data. Antigens of these TCRs are unknown. Study observations and caveats: TRBV5-6, TRBV5-1 and TRBV20-1 were among roughly five TRBV segments more frequent in patients than controls.

Included in the TCR beta cDNA libraries were unique molecular identifiers. In TCRdb, the PCR reads were re-called with MiXCR into one record per CDR3 protein. Here the sample spans hundreds of thousands of distinct CDR3 sequences, approximately 50% being singletons. The sequencing input was blood. The receptor source for this set is a girl aged 5-17 years with multiple sclerosis.

The chain couples TRBV10-3 to TRBJ1-1; the D gene is possibly TRBD1 (6 bases). Trimming took 7 bases from V and 4 from J, leaving 22 bases between them. Looked up from germline, CDR1 is ENHRY and CDR2 is SYGVKD. The CDR3 extends over 16 amino acids. CDR3 sequence (DNA): TGTGCCATCACTCGAGGGGCCCCAACAGGGAGCACTGAAGCTTTCTTT. It is translated as CAITRGAPTGSTEAFF.

This clonotype has more than one count but fewer than ten. This rearrangement joins TRBV27 to TRBJ1-2; the match to TRBD1 covers 10 bases. CDR1 MNHEY and CDR2 SMNVEV come from the germline V gene (reference sequence). This CDR3 has 14 amino acids. After removal of 2 bases from V and 4 bases from J, the junction contained 1 base not matched to a gene. The CDR3 spells CASSLRDRGYGYTF. CDR3 bases: TGTGCCAGCAGTTTACGGGACAGGGGCTATGGCTACACCTTC.

This clonotype was detected a few times. V and J are TRBV4-1 and TRBJ1-4; D remains unclear. The germline V gene encodes CDR1 MGHRA and CDR2 YSYEKL. Trimming took 0 bases from V and 11 from J, leaving 7 bases between them. The CDR3 length is 12 residues. The chain's CDR3 is CASSQDLVKLFF. For the CDR3, the DNA is TGCGCCAGCAGCCAAGATCTGGTTAAACTGTTTTTT.

The rearrangement joins TRBV6-6 to TRBJ2-4; TRBD2 aligns across 10 bases. The DNA end favors TRBJ2-7, so the J call may be wrong. This CDR3 has 14 amino acids. Germline V gene data show CDR1 as MNHNY and CDR2 as SVGAGI (reference sequence). CDR3 amino acids: CASTKGTSDYEQYF. CDR3 in DNA: TGTGCCAGCACCAAGGGGACTAGCGACTACGAGCAGTACTTC.

This chain links TRBV10-3 with TRBJ2-3; D remains ambiguous. The CDR3 covers 17 residues. Germline CDR1 ENHRY, CDR2 SYGVKD. V was clipped by 0 bases and J by 3 bases, with 16 bases between them. DNA of the CDR3: TGTGCCATCAGTGAGTCGATCCGTGGTATGGGGACAGATACGCAGTATTTT. The encoded protein is CAISESIRGMGTDTQYF.

This sequence joins TRBV9 and TRBJ2-6; 7 bases match TRBD2. With 3 bases clipped from V and 4 bases from J, the junction kept 7 bases outside the gene matches. The CDR3 is 16 amino acids. The V gene's germline CDR1 is SGDLS and CDR2 YYNGEE. In nucleotides, the CDR3 is TGTGCCAGCAGCGCGCGGGAGAAGCCCGGGGCCAACGTCCTGACTTTC. Its protein product is CASSAREKPGANVLTF.

Concerning this clonotype itself: Sequence at one end of the junction differs from germline and may be a read error. The J gene is TRBJ1-5, the V gene TRBV12-3 or TRBV12-4; D is unclear. This CDR3 is built from 18 residues. The CDR3, as DNA: TGTGCCAGCAGCTTAGCGGGAATTGGGGTTTATAGCAATCAGCCCCAGCATTTT. Translating gives CASSLAGIGVYSNQPQHF.

This chain links TRBV15 with TRBJ2-1; D may be TRBD2 (6 bases). This CDR3 region has 15 residues. Germline lookup yields CDR1 LNHNV and CDR2 YYDKDF (reference sequence). V was shortened by 5 bases and J by 3 bases, with 14 bases between the two germline ends. The CDR3 DNA follows: TGTGCCACCAGCCAAGGGCGGGACTTCTACAATGAGCAGTTCTTC. Encoded protein: CATSQGRDFYNEQFF.

The chain has TRBV7-9 and TRBJ2-3; 7 nucleotides align to TRBD2. Germline loops: CDR1 SEHNR, CDR2 FQNEAQ (reference sequence). Losses at the gene ends were 5 bases for V and 3 bases for J; bases not matched to a gene: 11. The CDR3 is 16 amino acids. The CDR3 reads CASSPPGGRQTDTQYF. The CDR3 region has the DNA TGTGCCAGCAGCCCCCCCGGCGGGAGACAGACAGATACGCAGTATTTT.

This clonotype was seen only once. This chain connects TRBV27 to TRBJ2-3; no firm D call. The CDR3 has 14 residues. V dropped 6 bases and J dropped 4 bases, with 14 bases sitting between them. Germline V CDR1 and CDR2: MNHEY, SMNVEV (reference sequence). The DNA for the CDR3 is TGTGCCAGCAGGTTTTCGGAGAGCGCAGATACGCAGTATTTT. It specifies CASRFSESADTQYF.

This clonotype was picked up a small number of times. The CDR3 nucleotides read TGTGCCAGCAGCTTAGAGATTAGACTAGCGGGAACCTACGAGCAGTACTTC. As protein: CASSLEIRLAGTYEQYF. The chain combines TRBV7-9 with TRBJ2-7; 11 bases are shared with TRBD2. The CDR3 totals 17 residues. With V trimmed by 1 base and J by 2 bases, 7 bases remained unmatched. From germline, CDR1 is SEHNR and CDR2 FQNEAQ (reference sequence).